This TCR beta chain was observed in a study of T cells in localized non-small cell lung cancer. Study outcomes and limitations: Of the tissues analyzed, uninvolved adjacent lung showed maximal T cell clonality, greater than tumor.

TCRdb's table, derived via immunoSEQ multiplex PCR, lists solely in-frame clones and lacks some. Among 25,000 or so clones, 70% to 90% were seen once, and the ten largest hold 5.5% to 6.5%. Germline-derived CDR1 and CDR2 are SGHTA and FQGTGA. This CDR3 spans 15 amino acids. The V and J ends lost 5 bases and 2 bases, in that order; junction bases with no gene match: 8. Comment on this clone: Its antigen is unknown.

This sequence originates from a man between 35 and 75 years old with stage II lung adenocarcinoma. The specimen comprised PBMCs, sampled before any cancer treatment. The J gene is TRBJ2-5, the V gene TRBV7-3, with 7 bases matching TRBD1. CDR3 bases: TGTGCCAGCAGCCAAATGGGACAGCCACAAGAGACCCAGTACTTC. It yields the protein CASSQMGQPQETQYF.